This T cell receptor beta chain derives from a study of blood T cell repertoires in COVID-19. Looking at the study overall: COVID-19 samples, acute and convalescent, were from the United States, Italy and Spain. PBMCs, B-cell-depleted T cells, or T cells were the source of the cDNA or gDNA that made up the material.

Original analysis: Scientists estimated how many nucleated cells there were by amplifying reference gene primers. The table came from immunoSEQ multiplex PCR; TCRdb's copy has only in-frame clones and leaves some out. V and J calls and clone size follow that table, whereas D and trimming were derived from the DNA. The sample contains some 90,000 clones, approximately 90% of which appear only once. The germline gives CDR1 SNHLY, CDR2 FYNNEI. The CDR3 contains 14 residues. Trimming removed 10 bases from V and 3 bases from J; junction bases left unmatched: 5. The chain has TRBV2 and TRBJ2-2, with 10 bases fitting TRBD1. The clonotype was recovered from a man aged 50 or older with acute or convalescent COVID-19. The sequenced material came from peripheral blood. The CDR3 reads CATGQGDDTGELFF. The DNA for the CDR3 is TGTGCCACCGGACAGGGGGACGACACCGGGGAGCTGTTTTTT.